The next 2 T cell receptor beta chains were all read from a single sample in a study of blood T cell repertoires in COVID-19. Libraries were prepared by immunoSEQ multiplex PCR; TCRdb keeps only in-frame clonotypes and omits some of them. In the table there are 110,000 to 150,000 clones, around 80% of which are singletons. What was sequenced was peripheral blood. Receptor source: an elderly woman in a cohort sampled during active or convalescent COVID-19.

The table lists this clone with a few counts. The DNA of the CDR3 is TGTGCCACCAGCAGAGATCGGGATTCCTACGAGCAGTACTTC. This translates into CATSRDRDSYEQYF. The chain has TRBV15 and TRBJ2-7, with TRBD2 as a possible D gene (5 bases). Germline CDR1 reads LNHNV; CDR2 reads YYDKDF (reference sequence). V lost 0 bases and J 1 base, leaving 7 bases between the germline ends. The CDR3 covers 14 residues. The whole variable domain, remainder taken from reference TRBV15 and TRBJ2-7, is DAMVIQNPRYQVTQFGKPVTLSCSQTLNHNVMYWYQQKSSQAPKLLFHYYDKDFNNEADTPDNFQSRRPNTSFCFLDIRSPGLGDTAMYLCATSRDRDSYEQYFGPGTRLTVT.

The gene calls are TRBV10-3 and TRBJ2-7, with 7 bases aligning to TRBD2. In germline, CDR1 is ENHRY, CDR2 SYGVKD. V gave up 4 bases and J gave up 0 bases; unmatched junction bases: 3. CDR3 length: 14 residues. The CDR3 bases are TGTGCCATCAGTGCGGGGGGAAGCTCCTACGAGCAGTACGTC. This translates into CAISAGGSSYEQYV.